Following are 7 T cell receptor beta chains from one sample sequenced in a study of beta chain features in type 1 diabetes. The sequenced template was cDNA made from the entire isolated RNA. Sequencing was performed with immunoSEQ multiplex PCR; in TCRdb, only in-frame clones are kept and a portion is missing. The sample records more than 30,000 clones, 64% being singletons. The specimen was Tregs from blood. The source of these receptors is a woman in her 30s in good health.

The CDR3 protein is CASSLGSPGEQFF. CDR3 nucleotides: TGTGCCAGCAGCTTAGGGTCCCCGGGTGAGCAGTTCTTC. The rearrangement uses TRBV7-2 and TRBJ2-1; D unclear. Trimming cost V 1 base and J 9 bases, with 10 bases left between them. Germline values: CDR1 SGHTA, CDR2 FQGNSA. CDR3 length: 13 residues.

DNA for the CDR3: TGCGCCAGCGCGAGGGCTAGCGGTACCTACAATGAGCAGTTCTTC. This gives the protein CASARASGTYNEQFF. V gene TRBV5-1 combines with J gene TRBJ2-1, with 7 nucleotides matching TRBD2. Germline loops: CDR1 SGHRS, CDR2 YFSETQ. Trimming removed 7 bases from V and 2 bases from J; junction bases left unmatched: 9. The CDR3 loop spans 15 amino acids.

CDR3 nucleotide sequence: TGTGCCAGCAGCCCCCTAAGCGGGAGCAGGTACAATGAGCAGTTCTTC. This encodes CASSPLSGSRYNEQFF. V and J are TRBV7-6 and TRBJ2-1; 8 bases match TRBD2. CDR3 size: 16 residues. V shed 5 bases and J 4 bases; nucleotides not matched to a gene: 10. Germline loops: CDR1 SGHVS, CDR2 FNYEAQ. Variable domain in full (rest from reference TRBV7-6 and TRBJ2-1): GAGVSQSPRYKVTKRGQDVALRCDPISGHVSLYWYRQALGQGPEFLTYFNYEAQQDKSGLPNDRFSAERPEGSISTLTIQRTEQRDSAMYRCASSPLSGSRYNEQFFGPGTRLTVL.

The chain links TRBV28 to TRBJ2-7, with D uncertain. CDR3 length: 13 amino acids. CDR1 is MDHEN, CDR2 SYDVKM, per germline. V lost 3 bases and J lost 2, with 8 bases in between. The CDR3 coding sequence is TGTGCCAGCAGTTTTCAGGTCGCCTACGAGCAGTACTTC. It specifies CASSFQVAYEQYF.

This clone was counted only a few times. The rearrangement links TRBV21-1 to TRBJ2-3; the DNA was not compared with TRBD1, the D call given in the table. TRBV21-1 is recorded as a pseudogene. The CDR3 length is 14 residues. CDR3 sequence: CASSKVGCLSTQYF. Written as DNA, the CDR3 is TGTGCCAGCAGCAAAGTGGGCTGTTTGTCTACGCAGTATTTT.

The chain couples TRBV28 to TRBJ2-5, with a weak D call TRBD1 (6 bases). Trimming shortened V by 7 bases and J by 2 bases, and 11 bases separated the two germline ends. The CDR3 spans 13 residues. The germline V gene has CDR1 MDHEN and CDR2 SYDVKM. The chain's CDR3 is CASTQGTQETQYF. CDR3 DNA: TGTGCCAGCACTCAGGGGACGCAAGAGACCCAGTACTTC.

With regard to this clone: The same CDR3 also results from other DNA sequences found in this sample. The chain links TRBV10-3 to TRBJ2-3; perhaps TRBD1 as D (6 bases). This CDR3 contains 14 residues. Looked up from germline, CDR1 is ENHRY and CDR2 is SYGVKD. Trimming took off 2 bases at V and 3 bases at J, with 9 bases between the two ends. The CDR3 DNA reads as TGTGCCATCAGTGAGGGGCAGGGGACAGATACGCAGTATTTT. Translating gives CAISEGQGTDTQYF.